These 13 T cell receptor beta chains were sequenced from one sample in a study of blood T cells in healthy people across ages. Through a sample-barcoded 5' primer and a J-beta primer mix, a second PCR was run for roughly 6 to 12 cycles. TCRdb re-called the 5' RACE reads with MiXCR, one entry per CDR3 protein. The data contain approximately 800,000 distinct CDR3 sequences, nearly 60% of them singletons. Sequenced material: blood. The receptors were gathered from a young man in good health.

This clonotype was picked up a small number of times. V and J are TRBV20-1 and TRBJ1-6; weak D call: TRBD1 (5 bases). CDR1 and CDR2 from the germline V gene are DFQATT and SNEGSKA (reference sequence). This CDR3 contains 13 residues. With 3 bases removed from V and 10 bases from J, the gap between germline ends came to 13 bases. CDR3 sequence reads: CSASGGFNSPLHF. CDR3 DNA sequence: TGCAGTGCTAGCGGGGGGTTTAACTCACCCCTCCACTTT.

The chain recombines TRBV4-3 with TRBJ2-7; 10 bases are shared with TRBD2. Germline CDR1 LGHNA, CDR2 YSLEER. The V segment lost 3 bases and the J segment 5 bases; nucleotides outside the gene matches: 7. The CDR3 contains 15 residues. The CDR3 bases are TGCGCCAGCAGCCAGCTACTAGCGGGACACGACGAGCAGTACTTC. This codes for CASSQLLAGHDEQYF.

The rearrangement joins TRBV7-9 to TRBJ2-5, with TRBD2 as a possible D gene (6 bases). The CDR3 contains 12 residues. V was clipped by 9 bases and J by 2 bases, with 10 bases between them. The germline gives CDR1 SEHNR, CDR2 FQNEAQ (reference sequence). This chain's CDR3 is CASKGLQETQYF. The CDR3 region has the DNA TGTGCCAGTAAGGGACTTCAAGAGACCCAGTACTTC.

V gene TRBV18 combines with J gene TRBJ2-5, with 12 bases matching TRBD1. This CDR3 is built from 16 residues. Trimming removed 4 bases from V and 2 bases from J; junction bases left unmatched: 5. Germline CDR1 KGHSH, CDR2 LQKENI. The CDR3 DNA reads TGTGCCAGCTCACTGACGGGACAGGGGGCTCAAGAGACCCAGTACTTC. Its protein product is CASSLTGQGAQETQYF.

V is TRBV12-3 or TRBV12-4 and J is TRBJ2-4, with TRBD2 matching 7 bases. V dropped 7 bases and J dropped 3; count of bases not matched to a gene: 12. This CDR3 spans 16 amino acids. CDR3 sequence reads: CASTSLREEVKNIQYF. The DNA of the CDR3 is TGTGCCAGCACCTCTCTCCGGGAGGAGGTCAAAAACATTCAGTACTTC.

The chain joins TRBV4-2 to TRBJ2-7; 8 positions match TRBD2. The trim removed 6 bases at V and 1 base at J, leaving 5 bases unmatched. The CDR3 is 14 amino acids. Germline values: CDR1 LGHNA, CDR2 YNFKEQ. CDR3 loop: CASRAREGSYEQYF. The CDR3 coding sequence is TGTGCCAGCAGAGCCCGGGAGGGATCCTACGAGCAGTACTTC.

This clonotype was found a few times. The chain couples TRBV7-6 to TRBJ2-7; 10 nucleotides line up with TRBD1. Germline CDR1 SGHVS, CDR2 FNYEAQ. This CDR3 region has 16 residues. The trim removed 5 bases at V and 1 base at J, leaving 8 bases unmatched. As DNA, the CDR3 is TGTGCCAGCAGCCCCATACCGGGACAGGGGTCCTACGAGCAGTACTTC. Translation: CASSPIPGQGSYEQYF.

This clonotype was seen a few times. The chain employs TRBV29-1 and TRBJ2-5; a possible D gene is TRBD1 (6 bases). This CDR3 has 14 residues. Trimming removed 2 bases at V and 2 bases at J, with 12 bases between. Germline values: CDR1 SQVTM, CDR2 ANQGSEA. The CDR3 DNA sequence: TGCAGCGTTGAACGGGCAGGGGCACAAGAGACCCAGTACTTC. It encodes CSVERAGAQETQYF.

The genes are TRBV29-1 and TRBJ2-3; D is unclear. This CDR3 is 11 amino acids long. CDR1 and CDR2 from the germline V gene are SQVTM and ANQGSEA. V lost 7 bases and J lost 5, with 10 bases in between. In DNA form, the CDR3 reads TGCAGCGCCGATAAACGAGATACGCAGTATTTT. It specifies CSADKRDTQYF.

The chain recombines TRBV6-5 with TRBJ2-4; D not certain. Judging by the DNA end, TRBJ2-7 fits better; the J call may be wrong. Germline CDR1 is MNHEY and CDR2 is SVGAGI. The CDR3 is made up of 13 amino acids. The chain's CDR3 is CASSDSQVGEQYF. As DNA, the CDR3 is TGTGCCAGCAGTGATTCTCAGGTCGGCGAGCAGTACTTC.

The chain carries TRBV27 and TRBJ2-7, with 11 bases identical to TRBD2. This CDR3 comprises 16 residues. J lost 0 bases, V lost 2 bases, and 3 bases had no gene match. Germline V lookup: CDR1 MNHEY, CDR2 SMNVEV (reference sequence). The CDR3 loop is CASSLRLAGFSYEQYF. The DNA of the CDR3 is TGTGCCAGCAGTTTAAGACTAGCGGGATTCTCCTACGAGCAGTACTTC.

This clonotype occurred once. The chain uses TRBV5-1 and TRBJ2-1; TRBD1 aligns across 8 bases. V dropped 4 bases and J dropped 4; count of bases not matched to a gene: 4. Looked up from germline, CDR1 is SGHRS and CDR2 is YFSETQ. The CDR3 is made up of 14 amino acids. CDR3 nucleotides: TGCGCCAGCAGCGCCGGACAGGGTTACAATGAGCAGTTCTTC. It encodes CASSAGQGYNEQFF.

The V gene is TRBV12-3 or TRBV12-4, the J gene TRBJ2-4; D remains unclear. The end of the DNA aligns better with TRBJ2-7, so the J call may be wrong. There are 12 residues in the CDR3. The CDR3 sequence is CASSLVRREQYF. In DNA form, the CDR3 reads TGTGCCAGCAGTTTAGTACGTCGCGAGCAGTACTTC.